This TCR beta chain was identified in a study of blood T cell repertoires in COVID-19. Study information: The study drew acute and convalescent COVID-19 samples from the United States, Italy and Spain. T cells, B-cell-depleted T cells, or PBMCs provided the cDNA or gDNA that served as material.

Trimming took 8 bases from V and 8 from J, leaving 15 bases between them. Germline values: CDR1 GTSNPN, CDR2 SVGIG (reference sequence). CDR3 size: 11 residues. Authors' analysis steps: Quantification of nucleated cells was approximated via reference gene primer amplification. Clones were sequenced by immunoSEQ multiplex PCR, and TCRdb holds only the in-frame ones, with some missing. That table furnishes V, J and clone size, whereas the DNA furnished D and trimming. The sample lists 130,000 or so clones, roughly 91% seen once, with roughly 1.4% in the top ten. The V and J genes are TRBV30 and TRBJ1-2; possible D gene TRBD1, 5 bases. The TCR sequence derives from a human donor in a cohort sampled during active COVID-19. The source material was peripheral blood. The CDR3 sequence: CARGEGSGYTF. The DNA of the CDR3 is TGTGCCCGGGGGGAGGGTTCGGGCTACACCTTC.